These 8 T cell receptor beta chains were all obtained from the same sample, sequenced in a study of T cell responses to AZD1222 COVID-19 vaccine. Clones were read by immunoSEQ multiplex PCR, and TCRdb kept only the in-frame ones, dropping some. The profile covers approximately 75,000 clones, with over 75% appearing a single time and around 18% taken by the ten largest. The sequencing here drew on peripheral blood, taken 28 days after the second AZD1222 dose. These receptors all stem from an adult who received the AZD1222 COVID-19 vaccine.

V and J are TRBV7-2 and TRBJ2-1; possibly TRBD1 for D (5 bases). Germline values: CDR1 SGHTA, CDR2 FQGNSA. V was cut by 5 bases and J by 6 bases, with 14 bases left in between. This CDR3 contains 14 residues. The chain's CDR3 is CASSPQRTINEQFF. The CDR3 bases are TGTGCCAGCAGCCCCCAACGGACAATCAATGAGCAGTTCTTC.

V and J are TRBV7-9 and TRBJ1-4; D is undetermined. The CDR3 is made up of 16 amino acids. Trimming took 5 bases from V and 3 from J, leaving 16 bases between them. From germline, CDR1 is SEHNR and CDR2 FQNEAQ (reference sequence). Written as DNA, the CDR3 is TGTGCCAGCAGCGCGTACGCCTTGCAGGCTAATGAAAAACTGTTTTTT. Translated, it gives CASSAYALQANEKLFF.

The rearrangement links TRBV9 to TRBJ1-1; D gene ambiguous. The V and J ends lost 0 bases and 5 bases respectively, with 8 bases between them. The CDR3 is 13 residues long. Germline V CDR1 and CDR2: SGDLS, YYNGEE. The CDR3 here is CASSVDGFTEAFF. CDR3 in DNA: TGTGCCAGCAGCGTAGATGGTTTTACTGAAGCTTTCTTT.

This clone was seen more than once but under ten times. Likely a read error: the CDR3 ends without its conserved phenylalanine or tryptophan. Because the CDR3's place on the DNA is in doubt, the DNA is left out and the CDR3 is given as listed by TCRdb. The chain is built from TRBV28 and TRBJ2-6; the table's D call, TRBD2, was not checked against the DNA. Germline CDR1 is MDHEN and CDR2 is SYDVKM. The CDR3 length is 8 residues, termini included. CDR3 loop: CASSFRGP.

The rearrangement uses TRBV24-1 and TRBJ2-6; D gene unclear. This CDR3 comprises 16 residues. Germline CDR1 and CDR2: KGHDR and SFDVKD. V lost 4 bases to trimming and J lost 1 base, with 10 bases between them. The CDR3, as DNA: TGTGCCACCAGTGACCCCTCCAAATCTGGGGCCAACGTCCTGACTTTC. It yields the protein CATSDPSKSGANVLTF.

The chain combines TRBV7-9 with TRBJ2-5, with 12 bases aligning to TRBD2. The length of the CDR3 is 15 residues. Germline values: CDR1 SEHNR, CDR2 FQNEAQ (reference sequence). The junction had 3 bases not matched to a gene; V was cut back by 5 bases and J by 2 bases. The CDR3 bases are TGTGCCAGCAGCGAGACTAGCGGGGGACAAGAGACCCAGTACTTC. This codes for CASSETSGGQETQYF.

This chain uses TRBV7-2 with TRBJ2-3; 9 positions match TRBD1. This CDR3 spans 15 amino acids. With V trimmed by 3 bases and J by 2 bases, 3 bases remained unmatched. Germline CDR1 is SGHTA and CDR2 is FQGNSA. The CDR3 nucleotides are TGTGCCAGCAGCTTCCGGGACAGGGACACAGATACGCAGTATTTT. It encodes CASSFRDRDTDTQYF.

The chain has TRBV7-3 and TRBJ2-3, with 8 positions matching TRBD1. Germline values: CDR1 SGHTA, CDR2 FQGTGA. Germline trimming cut 5 bases from V and 5 bases from J; bases unmatched to any gene: 12. This CDR3 comprises 16 residues. For the CDR3, the DNA is TGTGCCAGCAGCCCTGGACAGGGATTGGTTAGAGATACGCAGTATTTT. Its translation: CASSPGQGLVRDTQYF.